The rows below give T cell receptor beta chains drawn from one sample of a study of OX40 agonist ivuxolimab in advanced cancers. Using immunoSEQ multiplex PCR, the repertoire was profiled, and TCRdb retains in-frame clones only, with some absent. The sample holds fewer than 30,000 clones, 75% to 90% seen once. The sample in question was CD4+ or CD8+ T cells sorted from blood, obtained in a trial of the OX40 agonist ivuxolimab. These receptors came from an adult with an advanced solid tumor such as melanoma, head and neck, liver or kidney cancer. The CDR3 runs from the conserved cysteine through the conserved F or W. The D gene is left open where the match is weak. Size is stated for part of the rows, as once, few or many counts, or as a class when the clone is expanded.

V gene,D gene,clone size,J gene,CDR3 protein,CDR3 DNA
TRBV6-1,.,.,TRBJ2-5,CASGLSETQYF,TGTGCCAGCGGTCTAAGCGAGACCCAGTACTTC
TRBV10-3,.,few,TRBJ1-1,CAISDDPGATEAFF,TGTGCCATCAGTGATGATCCAGGGGCAACTGAAGCTTTCTTT
TRBV6-5,TRBD1,.,TRBJ2-7,CASSNTGDSSYEQYF,TGTGCCAGCAGTAACACCGGGGACAGCTCCTACGAGCAGTACTTC
TRBV11-2,TRBD2,medium-sized,TRBJ2-3,CASSDGGRGDTQYF,TGTGCCAGCAGCGATGGTGGGAGGGGAGATACGCAGTATTTT
TRBV29-1,TRBD1,.,TRBJ2-1,CSVDRTGVPYNEQFF,TGCAGCGTTGACCGGACAGGGGTTCCCTACAATGAGCAGTTCTTC
TRBV10-2,.,.,TRBJ2-7,CASSARGYEQYF,TGCGCCAGCAGTGCGAGGGGCTACGAGCAGTACTTC
TRBV11-1,.,.,TRBJ2-3,CASSFAGDFTDTQYF,TGTGCCAGCAGCTTCGCAGGGGATTTCACAGATACGCAGTATTTT
TRBV28,.,.,TRBJ1-2,CASLSGVGFSYGYTF,TGTGCCAGCCTAAGTGGGGTGGGGTTCAGCTATGGCTACACCTTC
TRBV27,TRBD2,.,TRBJ2-1,CASGLAGTLNEQFF,TGTGCCAGCGGACTAGCGGGGACCCTCAATGAGCAGTTCTTC
TRBV7-6,TRBD2,.,TRBJ2-1,CASSLSREAPYNEQFF,TGTGCCAGCAGCTTATCGCGGGAGGCTCCCTACAATGAGCAGTTCTTC
TRBV28,.,.,TRBJ2-7,CASSPPGANTYEQYF,TGTGCCAGCAGTCCGCCGGGAGCGAACACCTACGAGCAGTACTTC
TRBV9,TRBD2,.,TRBJ2-3,CASSVEIAGGSTDTQYF,TGTGCCAGCAGCGTAGAAATAGCGGGGGGGAGCACAGATACGCAGTATTTT
TRBV15,TRBD1,.,TRBJ1-1,CATGRRGQNTEAFF,TGTGCCACCGGGCGTAGGGGGCAGAACACTGAAGCTTTCTTT
TRBV15,TRBD1,.,TRBJ2-7,CATSSGTGFEQYF,TGTGCCACCAGCAGCGGGACAGGGTTCGAGCAGTACTTC
TRBV18,TRBD1,.,TRBJ2-7,CASSPPGQNYEQYF,TGTGCCAGCTCACCCCCGGGACAGAACTACGAGCAGTACTTC
TRBV28,.,.,TRBJ1-2,CASALGDGYYGYTF,TGTGCCAGCGCTCTGGGGGACGGATACTATGGCTACACCTTC
TRBV5-1,.,.,TRBJ2-7,CASSPGQGHLYEQYF,TGCGCCAGCAGCCCCGGGCAGGGCCACCTCTACGAGCAGTACTTC
TRBV11-2,.,once,TRBJ2-1,CASSLDQGFNEQFF,TGTGCCAGCAGCTTAGATCAGGGGTTCAATGAGCAGTTCTTC
TRBV7-8,.,.,TRBJ1-1,CASSWNSHLGTEAFF,TGTGCCAGCAGCTGGAACAGCCACTTGGGCACTGAAGCTTTCTTT
TRBV2,.,.,TRBJ1-5,CASRRGGTSNQPQHF,TGTGCCAGCAGGAGGGGGGGCACTAGCAATCAGCCCCAGCATTTT
TRBV19,TRBD1,.,TRBJ2-1,CASSTGGNPYNEQFF,TGTGCCAGTAGTACAGGGGGAAATCCCTACAATGAGCAGTTCTTC
TRBV28,.,.,TRBJ2-1,CASSTPLTALLHNEQFF,TGTGCCAGCAGCACCCCCCTGACAGCGCTCCTCCACAATGAGCAGTTCTTC
TRBV27,.,.,TRBJ2-5,CASSLSGFGETRYF,TGTGCCAGCAGTTTATCGGGCTTCGGGGAGACCCGGTACTTC
TRBV6-5,TRBD1,hyperexpanded,TRBJ2-7,CASSYSGTGGYEQYF,TGTGCCAGCAGTTACTCCGGGACAGGGGGCTACGAGCAGTACTTC
TRBV4-1,.,.,TRBJ2-5,CASSQVYQGTQETQYF,TGCGCCAGCAGCCAAGTCTATCAAGGAACCCAAGAGACCCAGTACTTC
TRBV28,.,.,TRBJ1-5,CASSLMAGSNQPQHF,TGTGCCAGCAGTTTAATGGCAGGAAGCAATCAGCCCCAGCATTTT
TRBV9,TRBD1,.,TRBJ1-1,CASSTPSDRGTNTEAFF,TGTGCCAGCAGCACGCCATCGGACAGGGGGACAAACACTGAAGCTTTCTTT
TRBV19,.,.,TRBJ1-1,CASSTTSGGALNTEAFF,TGTGCCAGTAGTACCACCTCGGGAGGGGCCCTGAACACTGAAGCTTTCTTT
TRBV9,TRBD2,.,TRBJ2-3,CASSGRGALAGGRYAQYF,TGTGCCAGCAGCGGCAGGGGGGCACTAGCGGGAGGTCGGTACGCGCAGTATTTT
TRBV4-1,.,.,TRBJ1-4,CASSQIGSGGEKLFF,TGCGCCAGCAGCCAGATAGGGAGCGGGGGTGAAAAACTGTTTTTT
TRBV27,.,.,TRBJ1-1,CASSLSIKMNTEAFF,TGTGCCAGCAGTTTGAGTATAAAAATGAACACTGAAGCTTTCTTT
TRBV7-6,.,.,TRBJ1-1,CASSSGLGQNTEAFF,TGTGCCAGCAGCTCAGGGCTGGGACAAAACACTGAAGCTTTCTTT
TRBV5-6,.,.,TRBJ2-5,CASSLAGAPETQYF,TGTGCCAGCTCTTTGGCGGGGGCGCCGGAGACCCAGTACTTC
TRBV6-5,.,.,TRBJ2-3,CASSQGPLDTDTQYF,TGTGCCAGCAGCCAGGGGCCCCTTGACACAGATACGCAGTATTTT
TRBV18,.,.,TRBJ1-1,CASSPEAGTGVGNTEAFF,TGTGCCAGCTCACCAGAGGCGGGAACTGGGGTAGGAAACACTGAAGCTTTCTTT
TRBV7-9,TRBD1,few,TRBJ2-4,CASSFVTGEGKNIQYF,TGTGCCAGCAGCTTCGTCACAGGGGAAGGCAAAAACATTCAGTACTTC
TRBV30,.,.,TRBJ2-7,CAWSPAGLTYEQYF,TGTGCCTGGAGTCCGGCTGGTCTCACCTACGAGCAGTACTTC
TRBV30,.,once,TRBJ2-2,CAWSVGDTGELFF,TGTGCCTGGAGTGTAGGGGACACCGGGGAGCTGTTTTTT
TRBV11-2,.,.,TRBJ1-2,CASSSDNYGYTF,TGTGCCAGCAGCTCGGACAACTATGGCTACACCTTC
TRBV6-4,TRBD2,few,TRBJ2-3,CASSPGTSGTDTQYF,TGTGCCAGCAGTCCCGGGACTAGCGGGACAGATACGCAGTATTTT
TRBV7-9,.,.,TRBJ2-7,CASSLSREQYF,TGTGCCAGCAGCCTTTCGAGGGAGCAGTACTTC
TRBV27,TRBD2,.,TRBJ2-1,CASSLGAGGYNEQFF,TGTGCCAGCAGTTTAGGGGCGGGGGGGTACAATGAGCAGTTCTTC
TRBV7-9,.,.,TRBJ2-2,CASSFGAVGLYTGELFF,TGTGCCAGCAGCTTTGGCGCTGTGGGGCTGTACACCGGGGAGCTGTTTTTT
TRBV7-9,TRBD2,.,TRBJ2-7,CASTRGLPEQYF,TGTGCCAGCACGCGGGGACTACCCGAGCAGTACTTC
TRBV28,.,.,TRBJ1-1,CASSYGLNTEAFF,TGTGCCAGCAGCTACGGATTAAACACTGAAGCTTTCTTT
TRBV2,TRBD1,.,TRBJ1-5,CASRDRGRKYEPQHF,TGTGCCAGCAGAGACAGGGGGCGCAAGTATGAGCCCCAGCATTTT
TRBV7-9,TRBD2,.,TRBJ2-7,CASSLGLAGGRSYEQYF,TGTGCCAGCAGCTTGGGACTAGCGGGAGGGCGGTCCTACGAGCAGTACTTC
TRBV28,TRBD1,.,TRBJ2-7,CASRHRGQNYYEQYF,TGTGCCAGCAGGCACAGGGGTCAAAACTACTACGAGCAGTACTTC
TRBV5-4,.,.,TRBJ2-1,CASSSRGNEQFF,TGTGCCAGCAGCTCCCGGGGGAATGAGCAGTTCTTC
TRBV4-1,TRBD1,few,TRBJ1-1,CASSPGQGSEAFF,TGCGCCAGCAGCCCGGGACAGGGGAGCGAAGCTTTCTTT
TRBV7-9,.,.,TRBJ1-4,CASSFVEASEKLFF,TGTGCCAGCAGCTTCGTCGAGGCCAGTGAAAAACTGTTTTTT
TRBV18,.,.,TRBJ2-2,CASSPRGVLFTGELFF,TGTGCCAGCTCACCACGGGGGGTCTTATTCACCGGGGAGCTGTTTTTT